This TCR beta chain was identified during a study of blood T cell dynamics during melanoma immunotherapy. The CDR3 runs 13 residues. Per germline, CDR1 MNHEY and CDR2 SVGAGI. Trimming took 0 bases from V and 2 from J, leaving 5 bases between them. The table came from immunoSEQ multiplex PCR; TCRdb's copy has only in-frame clones and leaves some out. The sample holds 40 clones. Time point described: week 3, after first cycle of checkpoint inhibitor. This clonotype originated in a human donor with melanoma. Some clones in this sample may be carry-over from other donors' samples. The chain couples TRBV6-5 to TRBJ2-7; unclear D gene. Sequenced here: cell-free DNA from blood, sampled from a patient treated with checkpoint blockade. The CDR3 sequence is CASSYSSTYEQYF. In DNA form, the CDR3 reads TGTGCCAGCAGTTACTCGAGCACCTACGAGCAGTACTTC.